This is a list of T cell receptor beta chains from one sample in a study of CD4 T cells in relation to SARS-CoV-2 and coronaviruses. Sequenced by immunoSEQ multiplex PCR; TCRdb stores in-frame clones only, minus some. The data show nearly 20,000 clones, around 81% seen once. Antigens for these TCRs are unknown. Sequencing was performed on CD4+ T cells from PBMCs, cultured in vitro. The receptors stem from a human donor in good health. Both conserved end residues are part of each CDR3. D genes are given only for firm matches. A clone size is listed for some rows: how often the clone was seen (once, few, many), or a class if it is expanded.

size,D,J,V,DNA,CDR3
.,.,TRBJ2-1,TRBV16,TGTGCCAGCAGCCGCGGACAGTTACAAGGGGAGCAGTTCTTC,CASSRGQLQGEQFF
once,.,TRBJ2-3,TRBV5-4,TGTGCCAGCAGCTTGGATAGGGATACGCAGTATTTT,CASSLDRDTQYF
.,.,TRBJ1-2,TRBV25-1,TGTGCCAGCAGTGCCCTTCCCGGGGGCGGCTACACCTTC,CASSALPGGGYTF
.,TRBD1,TRBJ1-2,TRBV27,TGTGCCAGCAGTTTAAGCCTCGGACAGGGGGCGAACTATGGCTACACCTTC,CASSLSLGQGANYGYTF
.,.,TRBJ1-6,TRBV18,TGTGCCAGCTCACCAATGGGTGGACCGCGGTGGGCAAGCTCCTATAATTCACCCCTCCACTTT,CASSPMGGPRWASSYNSPLHF
.,.,TRBJ1-4,TRBV29-1,TGCAGCGTTGGGACAGCTGAAAAACTGTTTTTT,CSVGTAEKLFF
.,.,TRBJ1-5,TRBV7-2,TGTGCCAGCAGCTTATTCGCAGGGGCCAATCAGCCCCAGCATTTT,CASSLFAGANQPQHF
.,.,TRBJ2-5,TRBV18,TGTGCCAGCTCACCACAGGCCCCCGGGGCGGGAGAGACCCAGTACTTC,CASSPQAPGAGETQYF
.,.,TRBJ1-6,TRBV11-2,TGTGCCAGCAGCTTAGTGGGGTTAAGGAATTCACCCCTCCACTTT,CASSLVGLRNSPLHF
.,.,TRBJ1-1,TRBV7-8,TGTGCCAGCACCTTAGGGGGGGGCAGGGGCACTGAAGCTTTCTTT,CASTLGGGRGTEAFF
few,.,TRBJ1-5,TRBV11-2,TGTGCCAGCAGCGTCGGGTCGCCTTATAGCAATCAGCCCCAGCATTTT,CASSVGSPYSNQPQHF
.,.,TRBJ2-1,TRBV7-2,TGTGCCAGCAGCTTAGGTACACGAGGATACAATGAGCAGTTCTTC,CASSLGTRGYNEQFF
.,TRBD1,TRBJ1-1,TRBV7-9,TGTGCCAGCAGCTTAGACAGGGGGGGAACTGAAGCTTTCTTT,CASSLDRGGTEAFF
.,.,TRBJ2-7,TRBV28,TGTGCCAGCAGTTTCTGGGTTGGGTCCGGACAGTCCTACGAGCAGTACTTC,CASSFWVGSGQSYEQYF
.,TRBD2,TRBJ2-7,TRBV3-1/TRBV3-2,TGTGCCAGCAGCCAGCTGGTGTCTAGCGGGCTGCACGAGCAGTACTTC,CASSQLVSSGLHEQYF
few,.,TRBJ2-7,TRBV30,TGTGCCTGGCGGACGGACCAAGACGAGCAGTACTTC,CAWRTDQDEQYF
.,.,TRBJ2-5,TRBV4-2,TGTGCCAGCCGCCGGGGAGGAGGGGTAAGGCAAGAGACCCAGTACTTC,CASRRGGGVRQETQYF